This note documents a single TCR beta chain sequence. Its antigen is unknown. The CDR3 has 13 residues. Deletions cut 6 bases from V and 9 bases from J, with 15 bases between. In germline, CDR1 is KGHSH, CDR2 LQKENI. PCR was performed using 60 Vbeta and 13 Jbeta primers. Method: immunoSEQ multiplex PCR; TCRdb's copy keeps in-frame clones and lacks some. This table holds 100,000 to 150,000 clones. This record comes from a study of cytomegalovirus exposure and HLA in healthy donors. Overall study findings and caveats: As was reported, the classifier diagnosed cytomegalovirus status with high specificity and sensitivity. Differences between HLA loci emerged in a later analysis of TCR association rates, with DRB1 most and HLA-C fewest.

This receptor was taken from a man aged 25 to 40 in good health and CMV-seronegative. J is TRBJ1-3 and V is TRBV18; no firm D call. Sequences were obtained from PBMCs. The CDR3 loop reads CASSPVESGTIYF. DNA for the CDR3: TGTGCCAGCTCCCCCGTAGAGAGCGGCACCATATATTTT.